In its sample, the clone carrying this T cell receptor beta chain was seen a few times. Its antigen is unidentified. The data derive from a study of shared clonotypes between healthy human individuals. Study overall: Per donor, CD8 memory used one plate, CD8 naive used two, CD4 memory used three and CD4 naive used three.

Study-level findings and limits: Four donors shared 4.5% to 6.5% of their naive CD4 clonotypes. Generation of non-shared clonotypes was less probable than generation of clonotypes shared by all four donors.

Sequencing was performed with immunoSEQ multiplex PCR; in TCRdb, only in-frame clones are kept and a portion is missing. The table shows about 340,000 clones, with roughly 70% occurring only once. The sample comprised memory CD4+ T cells sorted from blood. As to subset: CD45RA-negative fraction. This TCR came from a man aged 30-40 years in good health.

CDR3 nucleotide sequence: TGTGCCAGCACAAGGACCCACGAGCAGTACTTC. Translating it yields CASTRTHEQYF. The chain links TRBV28 to TRBJ2-7; D not resolved. Germline CDR1 reads MDHEN; CDR2 reads SYDVKM. The CDR3 contains 11 residues. V lost 7 bases and J lost 5, with 9 bases in between. The full variable domain, rest sourced from reference TRBV28 and TRBJ2-7, is DVKVTQSSRYLVKRTGEKVFLECVQDMDHENMFWYRQDPGLGLRLIYFSYDVKMKEKGDIPEGYSVSREKKERFSLILESASTNQTSMYLCASTRTHEQYFGPGTRLTVT.